This passage covers 5 T cell receptor beta chains from one sample sequenced in a study of T cells in tumors after PD-1 blockade. Here immunoSEQ multiplex PCR was the method, and the copy in TCRdb shows in-frame clones only, minus some. The sample shows roughly 60,000 clones, about four fifths of them seen only once. The specimen comprised PBMCs, sampled before anti-PD-1 treatment. The receptors were sampled from a human donor with basal cell carcinoma.

This chain uses TRBV3-1 (or the pseudogene TRBV3-2) with TRBJ2-4; D is unresolved. This CDR3 has 15 amino acids. Trimming removed 0 bases at V and 1 base at J, with 7 bases between. Germline-derived CDR1 and CDR2 are LGHDT and YNNKEL (reference sequence). For the CDR3, the DNA is TGTGCCAGCAGCCAAGAAGGGCCGGCCAAAAACATTCAGTACTTC. It yields the protein CASSQEGPAKNIQYF.

This chain joins TRBV12-3 or TRBV12-4 and TRBJ2-4; D not certain. CDR3 length equals 11 residues. V lost 6 bases, J lost 4 bases, and 4 bases lay in between. In DNA form, the CDR3 reads TGTGCCAGCAGCAATAAAAACATTCAGTACTTC. It codes for CASSNKNIQYF.

The chain couples TRBV30 to TRBJ2-7; no firm D call. Germline V gene lookup returns CDR1 GTSNPN and CDR2 SVGIG (reference sequence). The CDR3 totals 13 residues. The V end was cut by 4 bases, the J end by 5 bases, with 15 bases between. The CDR3 DNA reads as TGTGCCTGGATGGGTTCAGATAAAAACGAGCAGTACTTC. Encoded protein: CAWMGSDKNEQYF.

The rearrangement links TRBV11-2 to TRBJ1-3; D gene uncertain. This CDR3 spans 18 amino acids. Germline V gene lookup returns CDR1 SGHAT and CDR2 FQNNGV. V gave up 1 base and J gave up 0 bases, with 16 bases separating them. The DNA of the CDR3 is TGTGCCAGCAGCTTAGGCGCCAGAAGTACCCGCTCTGGAAACACCATATATTTT. Translating it yields CASSLGARSTRSGNTIYF.

The CDR3 sequence: CASSYFDGVAAQYF. In nucleotides, the CDR3 is TGCGCCAGCAGCTATTTCGACGGAGTTGCGGCGCAGTACTTC. The chain combines TRBV5-1 with TRBJ2-7; D ambiguous. Trimming removed 3 bases from V and 9 bases from J, with 19 bases in between. Germline V CDR1 and CDR2: SGHRS, YFSETQ. This CDR3 region has 14 residues.